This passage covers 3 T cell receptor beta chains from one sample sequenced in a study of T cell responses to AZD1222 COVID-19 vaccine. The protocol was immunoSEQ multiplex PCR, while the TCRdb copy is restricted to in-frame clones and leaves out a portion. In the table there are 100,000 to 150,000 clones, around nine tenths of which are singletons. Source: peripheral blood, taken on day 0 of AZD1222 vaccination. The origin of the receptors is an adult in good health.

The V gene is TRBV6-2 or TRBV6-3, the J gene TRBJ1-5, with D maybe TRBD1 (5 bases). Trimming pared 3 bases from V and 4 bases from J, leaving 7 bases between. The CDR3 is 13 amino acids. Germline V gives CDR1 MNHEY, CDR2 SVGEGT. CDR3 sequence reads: CASSYGANQPQHF. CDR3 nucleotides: TGTGCCAGCAGTTATGGGGCTAATCAGCCCCAGCATTTT.

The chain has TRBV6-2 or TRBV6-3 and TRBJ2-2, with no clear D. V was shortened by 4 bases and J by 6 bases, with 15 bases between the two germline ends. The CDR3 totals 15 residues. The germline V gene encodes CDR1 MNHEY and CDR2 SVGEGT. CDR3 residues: CASSFTTNLPGELFF. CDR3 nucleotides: TGTGCCAGCAGTTTCACGACAAACCTCCCCGGGGAGCTGTTTTTT.

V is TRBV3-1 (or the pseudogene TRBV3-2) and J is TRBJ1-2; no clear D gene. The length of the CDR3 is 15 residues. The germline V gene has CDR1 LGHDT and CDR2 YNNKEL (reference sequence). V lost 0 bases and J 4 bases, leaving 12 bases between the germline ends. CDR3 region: CASSQDVGRPYGYTF. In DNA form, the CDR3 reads TGTGCCAGCAGCCAAGATGTCGGCCGACCCTATGGCTACACCTTC.